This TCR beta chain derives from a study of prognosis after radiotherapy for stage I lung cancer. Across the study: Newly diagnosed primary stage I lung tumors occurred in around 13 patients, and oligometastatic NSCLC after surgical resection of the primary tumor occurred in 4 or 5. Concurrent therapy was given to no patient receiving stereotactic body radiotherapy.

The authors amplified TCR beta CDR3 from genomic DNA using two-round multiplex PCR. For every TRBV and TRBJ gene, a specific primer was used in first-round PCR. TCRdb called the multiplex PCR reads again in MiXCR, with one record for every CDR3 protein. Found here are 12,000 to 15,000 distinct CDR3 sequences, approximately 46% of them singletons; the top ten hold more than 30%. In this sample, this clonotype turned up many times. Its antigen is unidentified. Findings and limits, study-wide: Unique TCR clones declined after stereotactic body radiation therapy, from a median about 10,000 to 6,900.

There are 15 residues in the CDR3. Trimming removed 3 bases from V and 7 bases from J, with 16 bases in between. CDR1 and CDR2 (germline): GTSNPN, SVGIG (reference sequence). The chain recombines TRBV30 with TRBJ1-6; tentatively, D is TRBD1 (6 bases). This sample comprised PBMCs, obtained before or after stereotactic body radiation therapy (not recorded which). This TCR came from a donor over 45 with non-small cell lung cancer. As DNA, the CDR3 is TGTGCCTGGAGAAAAGCGGGACAACCGAATTCACCCCTCCACTTT. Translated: CAWRKAGQPNSPLHF.